The clone carrying this TCR beta chain was observed a few times. Its target is unknown. Through a sample-barcoded 5' primer and a J-beta primer mix, a second PCR was run for 7 to 11 cycles. Each cDNA was tagged by a template-switch adaptor containing 12 random nucleotides. Each CDR3 protein is one row after TCRdb ran MiXCR on the 5' RACE reads. This table holds around 1,500,000 distinct CDR3 sequences, 42% found once. The data stem from a study of blood T cells in healthy people across ages. Study-level information: T cells yielded about one barcoded beta molecule per two cells through template switching.

CDR3 size: 14 residues. Germline lookup yields CDR1 SGHTA and CDR2 FQGNSA. V was trimmed by 5 bases and J by 8 bases, leaving 15 bases between them. General observations from the study: Per million T cells, the diversity of TCR beta decreased roughly linearly as age advanced. Diversity estimates from one million T cells were considered underestimates.

The V and J genes are TRBV7-2 and TRBJ2-2; D is ambiguous. Sequencing was carried out using blood. This TCR was sampled from a woman aged 18-29 years in good health. CDR3 sequence: CASSSVAETGELFF. The CDR3 DNA reads as TGTGCCAGCAGCAGCGTAGCAGAGACAGGGGAGCTGTTTTTT.